This TCR beta chain was captured in a study of glioma-infiltrating T cells after dendritic cell vaccination. Across the whole study: Patients received autologous tumor lysate-pulsed dendritic cell vaccination between about 2003 and 2013. Study results and caveats: The cohort had few patients with full blood and tumor sets.

Worth noting for this clone: What it binds is unknown.

The CDR3 length is 15 residues. Germline V gene lookup returns CDR1 PRHDT and CDR2 FYEKMQ (reference sequence). V lost 6 bases and J lost 3; bases outside the gene matches: 8. No glioblastoma patient carried an isocitrate dehydrogenase mutation. The repertoire was sequenced with immunoSEQ multiplex PCR; TCRdb's copy has only in-frame clones and lacks some. The sample shows around 97,000 clones, roughly four fifths of them seen only once. This specimen consisted of blood, obtained before dendritic cell vaccination. The chain couples TRBV13 to TRBJ1-2, with TRBD1 identical over 9 bases. This clonotype was obtained from a human donor with glioblastoma. CDR3 sequence reads: CASRGDRVTDYGYTF. The CDR3 nucleotides are TGTGCCAGCAGAGGGGACAGGGTAACAGACTATGGCTACACCTTC.